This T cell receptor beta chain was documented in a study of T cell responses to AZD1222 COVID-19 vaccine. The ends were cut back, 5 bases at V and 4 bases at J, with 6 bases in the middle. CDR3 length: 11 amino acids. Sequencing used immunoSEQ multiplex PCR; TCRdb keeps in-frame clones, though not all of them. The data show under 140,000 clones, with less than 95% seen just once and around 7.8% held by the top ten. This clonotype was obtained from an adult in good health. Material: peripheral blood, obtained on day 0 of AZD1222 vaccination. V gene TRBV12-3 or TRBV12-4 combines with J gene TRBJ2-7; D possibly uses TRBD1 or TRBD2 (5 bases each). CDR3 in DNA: TGTGCCAGCAGTGGGGGATACGAGCAGTACTTC. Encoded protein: CASSGGYEQYF.